This T cell receptor beta chain was sequenced for a study of identical twins. Points from the study as a whole: Those out-of-frame alpha sequences shared by twins showed an excess of low generation probability. Modelling underestimated the level of out-of-frame TCR alpha sharing observed in monozygotic twins.

Germline V gene sequence: CDR1 MNHNS, CDR2 SASEGT. With V trimmed by 6 bases and J by 6 bases, 3 bases remained unmatched. CDR3 length: 12 amino acids. This clonotype was detected a few times. No antigen is known for it. Given a much more abundant clone one base away, this may be a read error. cDNA carried unique molecular identifiers, and a universal primer site was added by template switching. TCRdb passed the 5' RACE reads through MiXCR, listing each CDR3 protein once. The sample lists 1.5 million to 2 million distinct CDR3 sequences, around 29% occurring once. Healthy Caucasians made up all donors. The chain links TRBV6-1 to TRBJ2-7; 9 bases are shared with TRBD1. The receptor comes from a newborn girl in good health. Material: cord blood. The CDR3, as DNA: TGTGCCAGCAGCCGGACAGGGGTCGAGCAGTACTTC. It translates to CASSRTGVEQYF.